The rows below give T cell receptor beta chains drawn from one sample of a study of blood T cells in healthy people across ages. MiXCR, run by TCRdb on the 5' RACE reads, gives a single entry per CDR3 protein. This table holds about 780,000 distinct CDR3 sequences, roughly 24% found once. The same specimen was also included in a second study, on T cells of mothers and their children.

Sequences were obtained from blood. These receptors all come from a boy between 10 and 17 years old in good health. The CDR3 runs from the conserved cysteine through the conserved F or W.

V: TRBV7-8; CDR3: CASSQGLAVYNEQFF
V: TRBV10-3; CDR3: CAISEGMNTGELFF
V: TRBV5-1; CDR3: CASSLRSDSRTDTQYF
V: TRBV2; CDR3: CALLGRNTEAFF
V: TRBV10-3; CDR3: CAISEGQGVYEQYF
V: TRBV6-1; CDR3: CASSEGGDRAETQYF
V: TRBV12-3/TRBV12-4; CDR3: CASSPSTRANYGYTF
V: TRBV9; CDR3: CASSVEGRGTGELFF
V: TRBV20-1; CDR3: CSARGQSAGMMNTEAFF
V: TRBV20-1; CDR3: CSATGPSYEQYF
V: TRBV2; CDR3: CASSVGGANSPLHF
V: TRBV6-5; CDR3: CASSYSVVSGGATTGELFF
V: TRBV7-2; CDR3: CASSSWQGQQETQYF
V: TRBV20-1; CDR3: CSARDSRNYEQYF
V: TRBV7-9; CDR3: CASLPSGGSTDTQYF
V: TRBV5-1; CDR3: CASRPAEQDEKLFF
V: TRBV4-1; CDR3: CASSLMGLADYEQYF
V: TRBV21-1; CDR3: CASSNYRSLPYGYTF
V: TRBV24-1; CDR3: CATSDTGVNSPLHF
V: TRBV9; CDR3: CASSVDRESDTQYF
V: TRBV5-1; CDR3: CASSFRGELETQYF
V: TRBV6-1; CDR3: CASSAEGEGDEKLFF
V: TRBV29-1; CDR3: CSVAGPSYEQYF
V: TRBV7-9; CDR3: CASSSQTSGASLEHFF
V: TRBV18; CDR3: CVSFPPGGQETQYF
V: TRBV28; CDR3: CACHRDSNQPQHF
V: TRBV5-1; CDR3: CASSFSPGLAEETQYF
V: TRBV4-1; CDR3: CASSPLTGRAYNEQFF
V: TRBV27; CDR3: CASSLYVAPGSYNEQFF
V: TRBV7-6; CDR3: CASSLEAGAPLHF
V: TRBV7-9; CDR3: CASRPGPMNTGELFF
V: TRBV14; CDR3: CASSRYRDIRTEAFF
V: TRBV29-1; CDR3: CSVEPLGGKTEAFF
V: TRBV9; CDR3: CASSASTGGDEKLFF
V: TRBV20-1; CDR3: CSASPRGAYGYTF
V: TRBV25-1; CDR3: CASSELGKMGEKLFF
V: TRBV20-1; CDR3: CSARDPMDTLRETQYF
V: TRBV5-1; CDR3: CASREGRYSGANVLTF
V: TRBV6-5; CDR3: CASQLLLTGYGNSPLHF
V: TRBV5-1; CDR3: CASSLEGTGGGYTF
V: TRBV29-1; CDR3: CSVSPAGVDTQYF
V: TRBV20-1; CDR3: CSARYQRGTDTQYF
V: TRBV29-1; CDR3: CSEIPGQGTPEETQYF
V: TRBV5-1; CDR3: CASSLSPGVRAYNSPLHF
V: TRBV7-9; CDR3: CATASGNNEQFF
V: TRBV4-1; CDR3: CASSQPTGPYSGFNEKLFF
V: TRBV7-2; CDR3: CASIPGRGGVGELFF
V: TRBV5-1; CDR3: CASSLEVSGEKLFF
V: TRBV5-1; CDR3: CASSLDSYNEKLFF
V: TRBV6-2/TRBV6-3; CDR3: CASSYSPKNTGELFF
V: TRBV5-1; CDR3: CASSSRQDSYEQYF
V: TRBV30; CDR3: CAWSGVGGYTF
V: TRBV10-3; CDR3: CAISDHGGDETQYF